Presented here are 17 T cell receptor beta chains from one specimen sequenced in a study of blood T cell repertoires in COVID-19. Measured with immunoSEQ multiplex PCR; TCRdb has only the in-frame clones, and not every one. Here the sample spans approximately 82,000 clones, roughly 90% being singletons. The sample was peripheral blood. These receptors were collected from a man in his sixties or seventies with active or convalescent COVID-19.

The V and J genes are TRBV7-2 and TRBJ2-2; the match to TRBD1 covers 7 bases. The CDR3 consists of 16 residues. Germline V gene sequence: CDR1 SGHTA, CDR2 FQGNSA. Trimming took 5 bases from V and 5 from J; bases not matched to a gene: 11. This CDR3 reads CASSQLAGGLTGELFF. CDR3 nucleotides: TGTGCCAGCAGCCAGCTGGCAGGGGGATTAACCGGGGAGCTGTTTTTT.

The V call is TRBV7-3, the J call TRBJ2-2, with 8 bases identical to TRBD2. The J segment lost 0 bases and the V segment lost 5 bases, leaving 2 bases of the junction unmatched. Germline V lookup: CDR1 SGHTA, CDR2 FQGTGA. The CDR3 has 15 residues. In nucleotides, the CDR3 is TGTGCCAGCAGCCCAGCGGGAGCGAACACCGGGGAGCTGTTTTTT. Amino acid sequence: CASSPAGANTGELFF.

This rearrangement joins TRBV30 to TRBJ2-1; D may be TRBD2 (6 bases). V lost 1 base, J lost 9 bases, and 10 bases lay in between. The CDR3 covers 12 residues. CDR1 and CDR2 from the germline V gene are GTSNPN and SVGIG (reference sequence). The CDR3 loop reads CAWSASAGEQFF. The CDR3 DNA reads TGTGCCTGGAGTGCGTCAGCGGGTGAGCAGTTCTTC.

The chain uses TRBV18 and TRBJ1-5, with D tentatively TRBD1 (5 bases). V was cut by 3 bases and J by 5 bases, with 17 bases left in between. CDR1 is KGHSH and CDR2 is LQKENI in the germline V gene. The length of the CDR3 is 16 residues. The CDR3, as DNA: TGTGCCAGCTCACCTTCGCGGGAGGGAGGGGATCAGCCCCAGCATTTT. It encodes CASSPSREGGDQPQHF.

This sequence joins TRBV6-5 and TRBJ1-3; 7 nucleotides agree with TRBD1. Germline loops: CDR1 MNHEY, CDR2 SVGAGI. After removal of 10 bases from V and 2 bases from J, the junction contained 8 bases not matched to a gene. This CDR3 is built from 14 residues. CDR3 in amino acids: CAIDSGTAGNTIYF. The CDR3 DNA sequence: TGTGCCATCGACTCCGGGACAGCTGGAAACACCATATATTTT.

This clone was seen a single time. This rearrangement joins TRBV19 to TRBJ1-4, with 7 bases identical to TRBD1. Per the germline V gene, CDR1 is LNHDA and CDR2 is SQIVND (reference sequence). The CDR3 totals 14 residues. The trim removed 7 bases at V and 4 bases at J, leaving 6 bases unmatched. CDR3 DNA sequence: TGTGCCAGTACCCAACAGGGGCTTAATGAAAAACTGTTTTTT. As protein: CASTQQGLNEKLFF.

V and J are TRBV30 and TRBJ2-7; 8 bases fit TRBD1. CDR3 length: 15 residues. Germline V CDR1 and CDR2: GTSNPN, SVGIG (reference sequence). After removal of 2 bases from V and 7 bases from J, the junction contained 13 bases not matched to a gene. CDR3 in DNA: TGTGCCTGGAGTCACCCGGGACAGGTTCGGTCTGAGCAGTACTTC. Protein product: CAWSHPGQVRSEQYF.

The CDR3 DNA is TGTGCCAGCTCATTACAATTAGGGGGACAGAACACTGAAGCTTTCTTT. This translates into CASSLQLGGQNTEAFF. This rearrangement joins TRBV18 to TRBJ1-1, with D possibly being TRBD1 (6 bases). The CDR3 has 16 amino acids. Germline V lookup: CDR1 KGHSH, CDR2 LQKENI. V lost 5 bases and J 1 base, leaving 17 bases between the germline ends.

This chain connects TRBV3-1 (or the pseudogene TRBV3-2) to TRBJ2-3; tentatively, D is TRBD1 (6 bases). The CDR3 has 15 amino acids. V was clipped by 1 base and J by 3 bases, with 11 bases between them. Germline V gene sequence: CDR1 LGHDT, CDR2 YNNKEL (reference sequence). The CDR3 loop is CASSQGRQVTDTQYF. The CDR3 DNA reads TGTGCCAGCAGCCAAGGGAGACAGGTGACAGATACGCAGTATTTT.

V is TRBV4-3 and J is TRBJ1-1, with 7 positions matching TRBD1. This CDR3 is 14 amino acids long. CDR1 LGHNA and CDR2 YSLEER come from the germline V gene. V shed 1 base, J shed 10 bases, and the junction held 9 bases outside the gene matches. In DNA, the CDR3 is TGCGCCAGCAGCCAAGTGACAGGGTCCTTTGGAGCTTTCTTT. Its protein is CASSQVTGSFGAFF.

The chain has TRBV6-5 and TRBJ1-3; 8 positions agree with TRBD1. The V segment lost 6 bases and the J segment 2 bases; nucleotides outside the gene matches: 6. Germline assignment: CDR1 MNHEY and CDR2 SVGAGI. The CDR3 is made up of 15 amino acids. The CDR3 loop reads CASRGQGITGNTIYF. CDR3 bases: TGTGCCAGCAGAGGACAGGGCATCACTGGAAACACCATATATTTT.

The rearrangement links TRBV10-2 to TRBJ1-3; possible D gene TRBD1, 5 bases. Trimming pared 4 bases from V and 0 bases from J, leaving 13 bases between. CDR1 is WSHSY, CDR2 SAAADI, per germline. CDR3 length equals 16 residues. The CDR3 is CASSVPGDVSGNTIYF. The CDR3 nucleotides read TGCGCCAGCAGTGTACCGGGGGATGTCTCTGGAAACACCATATATTTT.

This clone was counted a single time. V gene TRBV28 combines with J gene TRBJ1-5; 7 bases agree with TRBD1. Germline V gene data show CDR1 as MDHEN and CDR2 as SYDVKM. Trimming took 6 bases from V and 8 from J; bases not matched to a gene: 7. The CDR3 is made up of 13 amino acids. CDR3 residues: CASRTRGLEPQHF. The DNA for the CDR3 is TGTGCCAGCAGGACAAGGGGGCTTGAGCCCCAGCATTTT.

CDR3 sequence (DNA): TGTGCCAGTCGGAGTCGAGGGGGGGACAATGAGCAGTTCTTC. It codes for CASRSRGGDNEQFF. The V gene is TRBV3-1 (or the pseudogene TRBV3-2), the J gene TRBJ2-1; possible D gene TRBD2, 7 bases. Germline CDR1 reads LGHDT; CDR2 reads YNNKEL (reference sequence). The V end lost 9 bases, the J end lost 5 bases, and 17 bases lay between the germline ends. This CDR3 region has 14 residues.

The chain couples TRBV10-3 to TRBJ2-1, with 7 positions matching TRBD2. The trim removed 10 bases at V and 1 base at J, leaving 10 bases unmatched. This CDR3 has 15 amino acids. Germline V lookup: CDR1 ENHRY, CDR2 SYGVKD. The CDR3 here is CATTPGLGSYNEQFF. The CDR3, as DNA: TGTGCCACCACCCCCGGACTAGGATCCTACAATGAGCAGTTCTTC.

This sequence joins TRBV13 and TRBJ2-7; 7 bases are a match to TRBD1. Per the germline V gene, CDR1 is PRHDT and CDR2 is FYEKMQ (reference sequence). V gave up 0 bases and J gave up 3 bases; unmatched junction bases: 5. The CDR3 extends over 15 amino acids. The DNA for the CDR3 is TGTGCCAGCAGCTTAGGCGGTAACAGGGGCTACGAGCAGTACTTC. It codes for CASSLGGNRGYEQYF.

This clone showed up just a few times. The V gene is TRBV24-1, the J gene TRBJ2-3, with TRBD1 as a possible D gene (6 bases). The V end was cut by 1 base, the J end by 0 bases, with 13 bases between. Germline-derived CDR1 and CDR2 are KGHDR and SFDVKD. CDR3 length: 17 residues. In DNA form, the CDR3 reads TGTGCCACCAGTGATTTTAGAGCAGGGGCTAGCACAGATACGCAGTATTTT. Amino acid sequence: CATSDFRAGASTDTQYF.